One sample yielded the 18 T cell receptor beta chains listed below, sequenced in a study of control samples from healthy donors and cancer patients. The data were produced by immunoSEQ multiplex PCR, yet TCRdb's version contains in-frame clones alone and is incomplete. The sample holds roughly 100,000 clones, just over 85% seen once. Sequenced material: blood. These receptors were taken from a man aged 30 to 45 in good health.

The V gene is TRBV25-1, the J gene TRBJ1-4; D remains unclear. Germline CDR1 MGHDK, CDR2 SYGVNS. The CDR3 consists of 11 residues. Trimming shortened V by 6 bases and J by 14 bases, and 13 bases separated the two germline ends. CDR3 amino acids: CASSSLEMLFF. CDR3 nucleotide sequence: TGTGCCAGCAGCTCCTTGGAGATGCTGTTTTTT.

The rearrangement uses TRBV10-2 and TRBJ2-5; 11 bases map to TRBD2. CDR1 and CDR2 (germline): WSHSY, SAAADI. The CDR3 totals 16 residues. After removal of 6 bases from V and 1 base from J, the junction contained 7 bases not matched to a gene. The CDR3 sequence: CASRKGLAEAQETQYF. CDR3 DNA: TGCGCCAGCAGGAAGGGACTAGCGGAGGCCCAAGAGACCCAGTACTTC.

The chain couples TRBV6-5 to TRBJ2-5, with 8 bases lining up with TRBD1. V shed 6 bases, J shed 2 bases, and the junction held 2 bases outside the gene matches. The CDR3 loop spans 13 amino acids. Germline V lookup: CDR1 MNHEY, CDR2 SVGAGI. DNA for the CDR3: TGTGCCAGCAGATACAGGGGGCAAGAGACCCAGTACTTC. Protein product: CASRYRGQETQYF.

The gene calls are TRBV11-2 and TRBJ2-7; D is unclear. The germline gives CDR1 SGHAT, CDR2 FQNNGV. This CDR3 is 11 amino acids long. Trimming removed 5 bases from V and 6 bases from J, with 8 bases in between. CDR3 nucleotide sequence: TGTGCCAGCAGCCCTGGCCTCGAGCAGTACTTC. This codes for CASSPGLEQYF.

This clone was observed a few times. J is TRBJ2-7 and V is TRBV6-2 or TRBV6-3; possible D gene TRBD2, 5 bases. Trimming cost V 0 bases and J 3 bases, with 12 bases left between them. CDR1 and CDR2 from the germline V gene are MNHEY and SVGEGT. This CDR3 has 15 amino acids. In nucleotides, the CDR3 is TGTGCCAGCAGTTACTCGTCGGACGGAGGCTACGAGCAGTACTTC. Translation: CASSYSSDGGYEQYF.

This chain links TRBV4-1 with TRBJ2-3; the match to TRBD2 covers 13 bases. Germline CDR1 reads MGHRA; CDR2 reads YSYEKL. This CDR3 contains 16 residues. Trimming at V came to 5 bases and at J to 6 bases, leaving 8 bases not matched to a gene. CDR3 nucleotide sequence: TGCGCCAGCAGCATAGGGACTAGCGGGATAAGGGATACGCAGTATTTT. Its translation is CASSIGTSGIRDTQYF.

The chain joins TRBV3-1 (or the pseudogene TRBV3-2) to TRBJ2-7; 12 bases map to TRBD2. The V gene end was trimmed by 5 bases and the J gene end by 4 bases; junction bases not matched to a gene: 9. Germline values: CDR1 LGHDT, CDR2 YNNKEL (reference sequence). This CDR3 contains 16 residues. The CDR3 DNA reads TGTGCCAGCAGCGGGGAGCGGCTAGCGGGAGGGTACGAGCAGTACTTC. This encodes CASSGERLAGGYEQYF.

The chain employs TRBV5-6 and TRBJ1-2; TRBD1 matches 8 bases. The CDR3 covers 13 residues. Germline lookup yields CDR1 SGHDT and CDR2 YYEEEE. Germline trimming cut 4 bases from V and 4 bases from J; bases unmatched to any gene: 3. The CDR3 bases are TGTGCCAGCAGCAAACAGGGGGTCTATGGCTACACCTTC. It encodes CASSKQGVYGYTF.

The chain carries TRBV4-2 and TRBJ2-4; D unresolved. There are 11 residues in the CDR3. The V end was cut by 4 bases, the J end by 6 bases, with 4 bases between. The germline V gene has CDR1 LGHNA and CDR2 YNFKEQ. The CDR3 spells CASSLLNIQYF. The DNA for the CDR3 is TGTGCCAGCAGCCTTTTAAACATTCAGTACTTC.

The chain recombines TRBV5-4 with TRBJ1-1; D is possibly TRBD1 (5 bases). Trimming took off 0 bases at V and 3 bases at J, with 9 bases between the two ends. Looked up from germline, CDR1 is SGHNT and CDR2 is YYREEE (reference sequence). This CDR3 spans 14 amino acids. The CDR3 DNA follows: TGTGCCAGCAGCTTGGTGAGGGACGACACTGAAGCTTTCTTT. Amino acid sequence: CASSLVRDDTEAFF.

The rearrangement links TRBV29-1 to TRBJ1-4; no firm D call. The CDR3 is 14 amino acids. Germline values: CDR1 SQVTM, CDR2 ANQGSEA. Deletions cut 7 bases from V and 8 bases from J, with 20 bases between. The CDR3 spells CSAKDSNKGEKLFF. CDR3 DNA: TGCAGCGCAAAGGACTCAAACAAAGGGGAAAAACTGTTTTTT.

The rearrangement links TRBV11-1 to TRBJ2-5; D is possibly TRBD2 (5 bases). This CDR3 region has 14 residues. The V gene's germline CDR1 is SGHAT and CDR2 FQDESV (reference sequence). V was trimmed by 3 bases and J by 13 bases, leaving 21 bases between them. The CDR3 here is CASSFGEPGSQWYF. CDR3 nucleotides: TGTGCCAGCAGCTTCGGGGAGCCGGGCTCCCAGTGGTACTTC.

This chain links TRBV4-3 with TRBJ2-1; D gene ambiguous. Germline CDR1 reads LGHNA; CDR2 reads YSLEER. V lost 1 base and J lost 4, with 5 bases in between. This CDR3 comprises 13 residues. CDR3 protein: CASSQGLYNEQFF. Here the CDR3 DNA reads TGCGCCAGCAGCCAAGGCCTGTACAATGAGCAGTTCTTC.

This clone was observed once. The J gene is TRBJ1-3, the V gene TRBV7-7; the D is unclear. Trimming stripped 5 bases from V and 4 bases from J, with 12 bases between. This CDR3 has 14 amino acids. Germline V gene data show CDR1 as SSHAT and CDR2 as FNYEAQ (reference sequence). In DNA, the CDR3 is TGTGCCAGCAGCCCTGAGTCCGACGGAAACACCATATATTTT. It is translated as CASSPESDGNTIYF. Based on the CDR3 plus reference TRBV7-7 and TRBJ1-3, the full variable domain is GAGVSQSPRYKVTKRGQDVTLRCDPISSHATLYWYQQALGQGPEFLTYFNYEAQPDKSGLPSDRFSAERPEGSISTLTIQRTEQRDSAMYRCASSPESDGNTIYFGEGSWLTVV.

This chain joins TRBV27 and TRBJ2-7; D is undetermined. CDR1 is MNHEY, CDR2 SMNVEV, per germline (reference sequence). The CDR3 loop spans 13 amino acids. The V end was cut by 7 bases, the J end by 7 bases, with 17 bases between. In nucleotides, the CDR3 is TGTGCCAGCACCTCGGGCAGTCATCTTGAGCAGTACTTC. Its protein is CASTSGSHLEQYF.

V is TRBV4-1 and J is TRBJ2-5; 8 positions agree with TRBD2. The CDR3 extends over 17 amino acids. Germline assignment: CDR1 MGHRA and CDR2 YSYEKL. V trimming: 0 bases; J trimming: 3 bases; junction bases outside the gene matches: 9. The CDR3 region is CASSQEPSGSREETQYF. In nucleotides, the CDR3 is TGCGCCAGCAGCCAAGAGCCCAGCGGGAGCCGGGAAGAGACCCAGTACTTC.

In DNA form, the CDR3 reads TGTGCCAGTCCGGGAATAGACCCTCCCGACGCCAATCAGCCCCAGCATTTT. Translation gives CASPGIDPPDANQPQHF. The V gene is TRBV7-7, the J gene TRBJ1-5, with D unresolved. Germline CDR1 is SSHAT and CDR2 is FNYEAQ (reference sequence). The CDR3 is 17 residues long. Trimming cost V 9 bases and J 3 bases, with 24 bases left between them.

This sequence joins TRBV3-1 (or the pseudogene TRBV3-2) and TRBJ1-5; D not resolved. The CDR3 runs to 14 residues. Germline V gives CDR1 LGHDT, CDR2 YNNKEL (reference sequence). V lost 1 base, J lost 0 bases, and 4 bases lay in between. CDR3 amino acids: CASSQGHSNQPQHF. CDR3 nucleotide sequence: TGTGCCAGCAGCCAAGGACATAGCAATCAGCCCCAGCATTTT.